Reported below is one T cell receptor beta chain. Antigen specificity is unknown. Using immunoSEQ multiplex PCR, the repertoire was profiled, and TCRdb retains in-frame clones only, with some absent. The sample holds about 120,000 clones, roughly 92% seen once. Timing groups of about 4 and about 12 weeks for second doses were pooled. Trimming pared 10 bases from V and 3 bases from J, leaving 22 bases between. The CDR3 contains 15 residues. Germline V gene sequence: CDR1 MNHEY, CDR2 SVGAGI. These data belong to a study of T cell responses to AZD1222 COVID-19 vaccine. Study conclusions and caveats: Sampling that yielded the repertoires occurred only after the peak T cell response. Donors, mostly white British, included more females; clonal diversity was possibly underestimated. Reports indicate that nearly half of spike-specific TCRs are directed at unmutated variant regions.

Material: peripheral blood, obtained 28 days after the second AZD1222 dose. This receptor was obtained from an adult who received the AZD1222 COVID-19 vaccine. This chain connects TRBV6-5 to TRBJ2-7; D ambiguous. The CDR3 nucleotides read TGTGCCACCCGCAGAGGTAGGGCTACCTTCTACGAGCAGTACTTC. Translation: CATRRGRATFYEQYF.